Listed here are 6 T cell receptor beta chains from one sample, sequenced in a study of cytomegalovirus exposure and HLA in healthy donors. The PCR made use of 60 Vbeta and 13 Jbeta primers. TCRdb keeps only in-frame clones here, not all; method: immunoSEQ multiplex PCR. The repertoire holds some 40,000 clones, around 70% seen once, with roughly 6.3% in the top ten. The material sequenced was PBMCs. These receptors were obtained from a man aged 30 to 39 in good health and CMV-seronegative.

The DNA for the CDR3 is TGTGCCAGCAGCCTATGGGACAGGGGGGGGAACACTGAAGCTTTCTTT. This encodes CASSLWDRGGNTEAFF. The chain links TRBV5-6 to TRBJ1-1; 11 bases fit TRBD1. This CDR3 is 16 amino acids long. The germline CDR1 and CDR2 sequences are SGHDT and YYEEEE. The junction had 6 bases not matched to a gene; V was cut back by 4 bases and J by 1 base.

CDR3 loop: CASSLEGGVGTEAFF. DNA of the CDR3: TGCGCCAGCAGCTTGGAAGGGGGAGTAGGCACTGAAGCTTTCTTT. V and J are TRBV5-1 and TRBJ1-1, with D perhaps matching TRBD1 (6 bases). The length of the CDR3 is 15 residues. The germline V gene has CDR1 SGHRS and CDR2 YFSETQ. V dropped 0 bases and J dropped 4 bases, with 13 bases sitting between them.

This chain uses TRBV25-1 with TRBJ2-1; 8 bases align to TRBD1. Germline-derived CDR1 and CDR2 are MGHDK and SYGVNS. Trimming cost V 8 bases and J 7 bases; bases outside gene matches: 1. This CDR3 spans 11 amino acids. In DNA, the CDR3 is TGTGCCAGCGGACAGGGTAATGAGCAGTTCTTC. Translating it yields CASGQGNEQFF.

Details on this clone: At one end the junction does not follow the germline gene, possibly because of a read error. V and J are TRBV6-1 and TRBJ1-2; 7 nucleotides match TRBD1. This CDR3 comprises 13 residues. Germline loops: CDR1 MNHNS, CDR2 SASEGT. The CDR3 reads CASSARDRVGYPF. CDR3 sequence (DNA): TGTGCCAGCAGTGCGAGAGACAGGGTCGGCTACCCCTTC.

J is TRBJ1-2 and V is TRBV19; perhaps TRBD1 as D (6 bases). The CDR3 extends over 14 amino acids. CDR1 and CDR2 from the germline V gene are LNHDA and SQIVND (reference sequence). The germline V and J ends were trimmed by 6 bases and 4 bases, with 15 bases remaining between them. The CDR3 DNA sequence: TGTGCCAGTAGCATTGACAGGCTAGGCTATGGCTACACCTTC. This sequence encodes CASSIDRLGYGYTF.

This chain joins TRBV30 and TRBJ2-5, with D perhaps TRBD1 (5 bases). Germline loops: CDR1 GTSNPN, CDR2 SVGIG (reference sequence). This CDR3 has 12 residues. Trimming left V 2 bases short and J 2 bases short, with 6 bases between. For the CDR3, the DNA is TGTGCCTGGAGTCCAGGGCAAGAGACCCAGTACTTC. Amino acid sequence: CAWSPGQETQYF.